These T cell receptor beta chains were read from a single sample in a study of cytomegalovirus exposure and HLA in healthy donors. The method was immunoSEQ multiplex PCR; TCRdb's version includes in-frame clones alone and lacks a portion of them. The sample lists some 180,000 clones, 76% occurring once. What was sequenced was PBMCs. These receptors all come from a woman in her 30s in good health and CMV-seropositive. The CDR3 runs from the conserved cysteine through the conserved F or W. The D gene is left open where the match is weak. Size tells how often a clone was seen (once, few, many) or the class of an expanded clone, and some rows leave it out.

J	size	D	V	DNA	CDR3
TRBJ2-5	.	.	TRBV6-6	TGTGCCAGCAGCCAACCCGGAGGGCAGGGGGTCGAGACCCAGTACTTC	CASSQPGGQGVETQYF
TRBJ2-7	.	.	TRBV7-9	TGTGCCAGCAGCCTTCCCGGAGGGACCCAAGCCTACGAGCAGTACTTC	CASSLPGGTQAYEQYF
TRBJ1-6	.	.	TRBV16	TGTGCCAGCAGCCAATCGCCCCTAAGAGGTTCACCCCTCCACTTT	CASSQSPLRGSPLHF
TRBJ2-2	.	TRBD2	TRBV27	TGTGCCAGCAACCCGGGGGGACACACCGGGGAGCTGTTTTTT	CASNPGGHTGELFF
TRBJ2-7	.	TRBD2	TRBV4-3	TGCGCCAGCAGGTCCGGGACTGGGGGGGCCTACGAGCAGTACTTC	CASRSGTGGAYEQYF
TRBJ1-2	.	TRBD1	TRBV6-5	TGTGCCAGCAGCAACGGACAGGCCTATGGCTACACCTTC	CASSNGQAYGYTF
TRBJ1-1	.	TRBD1	TRBV5-4	TGTGCCAGCAGCGATGAAGGGACAGAGGAACGGATCACTGAAGCTTTCTTT	CASSDEGTEERITEAFF
TRBJ2-7	.	TRBD1	TRBV5-1	TGCGCCAGCAGCCCGACAGGGAGCCCCCCCTACGAGCAGTACTTC	CASSPTGSPPYEQYF
TRBJ2-3	.	.	TRBV28	TGTGCCAGCAACACCGGACAGATCACAGATACGCAGTATTTT	CASNTGQITDTQYF
TRBJ1-2	.	.	TRBV29-1	TGCAGCGTTGGGGGACCAGGGGACTATGGCTACACCTTC	CSVGGPGDYGYTF
TRBJ2-3	.	TRBD2	TRBV6-4	TGTGCCAGCAGTGAAGCTAGCGGAAGAGGCACAGATACGCAGTATTTT	CASSEASGRGTDTQYF
TRBJ2-7	.	TRBD2	TRBV19	TGTGCCAGTAGTGTTAGCGGGGCGTACTCCTACGAGCAGTACTTC	CASSVSGAYSYEQYF
TRBJ2-1	.	TRBD2	TRBV9	TGTGCCAGCAGCGTGGGCGGGGGGAACAATGAGCAGTTCTTC	CASSVGGGNNEQFF
TRBJ2-5	.	.	TRBV5-4	TGTGCCAGCAGCTTGCCTGACAGAATCCAAGAGACCCAGTACTTC	CASSLPDRIQETQYF
TRBJ2-7	.	TRBD2	TRBV6-5	TGTGCCAGCAGTTACGGGGATAGCGGGGGGTACGAGCAGTACTTC	CASSYGDSGGYEQYF
TRBJ2-5	.	TRBD2	TRBV6-4	TGTGCCAGCAGTGCTACTAGCGGGGGGGCCGCGGAGACCCAGTACTTC	CASSATSGGAAETQYF
TRBJ2-2	.	TRBD1	TRBV28	TGTGCCAGCACCCCGGGACAGGGCTATCGTGACACCGGGGAGCTGTTTTTT	CASTPGQGYRDTGELFF
TRBJ2-5	few	.	TRBV7-2	TGTGCCAGCAGCTTAGAAGGACAACGGGAGACCCAGTACTTC	CASSLEGQRETQYF
TRBJ2-2	.	TRBD2	TRBV2	TGTGCCAGCAGTGAGGTCAGGGAGGGCACCGGGGAGCTGTTTTTT	CASSEVREGTGELFF
TRBJ2-7	.	TRBD1	TRBV29-1	TGCAGCGTTGGGGACAGGGGCTACGAGCAGTACTTC	CSVGDRGYEQYF
TRBJ1-1	once	TRBD1	TRBV11-2	TGTGCCAGCAGCTTAACAGGGGATCGTGAAGCTTTCTTT	CASSLTGDREAFF
TRBJ2-1	.	.	TRBV5-4	TGTGCCAGCAGCGAGGGGACAAACGTCAAGTTCTTC	CASSEGTNVKFF
TRBJ2-2	.	.	TRBV9	TGTGCCAGCAGCTCCCTGAACACCGGGGAGCTGTTTTTT	CASSSLNTGELFF
TRBJ1-2	.	TRBD1	TRBV4-3	TGCGCCAGCAGCCAAGATAGGACAGGGCACTTTTATGGCTACACCTTC	CASSQDRTGHFYGYTF
TRBJ2-7	.	TRBD1	TRBV7-9	TGTTCCAGCAGCCGACAGGGCTCCTACGAGCAGTACTTC	CSSSRQGSYEQYF
TRBJ1-6	few	.	TRBV6-1	TGTGCCAGCAGTGAAGGGAGCGGCACCGGACCCCTCCACTTT	CASSEGSGTGPLHF
TRBJ2-2	.	TRBD1	TRBV28	TGTGCCAGCGCGACATTCGGACAGGGGGGTGACACCGGGGAGCTGTTTTTT	CASATFGQGGDTGELFF
TRBJ2-7	.	TRBD1	TRBV6-1	TGTGCCAGCAGAAGACTACAGGGGACGACCTACGAGCAGTACTTC	CASRRLQGTTYEQYF
TRBJ2-6	.	TRBD1	TRBV7-3	TGTGCCAGCAGCCTGACAGGGCCTGGGGCCAACGTCCTGACTTTC	CASSLTGPGANVLTF
TRBJ2-7	.	TRBD2	TRBV9	TGTGCCAGCAGCGTAGGAAGGACTAGCGGGTACGACGAGCAGTACTTC	CASSVGRTSGYDEQYF
TRBJ2-7	.	.	TRBV11-3	TGTGCCAGCAGCCAAGACGGAGGGGCTGAGCAGTACTTC	CASSQDGGAEQYF
TRBJ2-7	few	TRBD1	TRBV6-5	TGTGCCAGCACCTGGGACAGCTCCTACGAGCAGTACTTC	CASTWDSSYEQYF
TRBJ1-3	.	.	TRBV4-3	TGCGCCAGCAGCCAGACAACAGGGTCGGGAAACACCATATATTTT	CASSQTTGSGNTIYF
TRBJ1-1	.	.	TRBV10-3	TGTGCCATCAGGGGGGCCCTCTCAGAGGACACTGAAGCTTTCTTT	CAIRGALSEDTEAFF
TRBJ2-5	.	.	TRBV4-1	TGCGCCAGCAGCCAAGATCGACGTTGGAGAGAGTACCCAGAAGAGACCCAGTACTTC	CASSQDRRWREYPEETQYF
TRBJ2-1	.	TRBD2	TRBV9	TGTGCCAGCAGCCACCCGACTAGCGGGGGGCAAACTGGGGGTGAGCAGTTCTTC	CASSHPTSGGQTGGEQFF
TRBJ2-2	.	TRBD2	TRBV29-1	TGCAGCGTTGGGCGGGGGGGATACACCGGGGAGCTGTTTTTT	CSVGRGGYTGELFF
TRBJ2-7	.	TRBD1	TRBV6-5	TGTGCCAGCAGTTACTCCCGGACAGGGGCCTACGAGCAGTACTTC	CASSYSRTGAYEQYF
TRBJ1-2	.	TRBD1	TRBV6-1	TGTGCCAGCAGTAGAACAGGGGCGGTAACCTATGGCTACACCTTC	CASSRTGAVTYGYTF
TRBJ2-2	few	TRBD1	TRBV6-5	TGTGCCAGCAGTAGACAGGGAACGGCCGGGGAGCTGTTTTTT	CASSRQGTAGELFF
TRBJ2-7	.	.	TRBV6-1	TGTGCCAGCACCTTCGGGACTGGGGCAACCGAGCAGTACTTC	CASTFGTGATEQYF
TRBJ2-7	.	TRBD2	TRBV4-2	TGTGCCAGCAGCCACCCCCAGGGGACTAGCGGGGCGGGGGAGCAGTACTTC	CASSHPQGTSGAGEQYF
TRBJ2-5	.	.	TRBV9	TGTGCCAGCAGCGTAGTTGGAGACTATGAAGAGACCCAGTACTTC	CASSVVGDYEETQYF